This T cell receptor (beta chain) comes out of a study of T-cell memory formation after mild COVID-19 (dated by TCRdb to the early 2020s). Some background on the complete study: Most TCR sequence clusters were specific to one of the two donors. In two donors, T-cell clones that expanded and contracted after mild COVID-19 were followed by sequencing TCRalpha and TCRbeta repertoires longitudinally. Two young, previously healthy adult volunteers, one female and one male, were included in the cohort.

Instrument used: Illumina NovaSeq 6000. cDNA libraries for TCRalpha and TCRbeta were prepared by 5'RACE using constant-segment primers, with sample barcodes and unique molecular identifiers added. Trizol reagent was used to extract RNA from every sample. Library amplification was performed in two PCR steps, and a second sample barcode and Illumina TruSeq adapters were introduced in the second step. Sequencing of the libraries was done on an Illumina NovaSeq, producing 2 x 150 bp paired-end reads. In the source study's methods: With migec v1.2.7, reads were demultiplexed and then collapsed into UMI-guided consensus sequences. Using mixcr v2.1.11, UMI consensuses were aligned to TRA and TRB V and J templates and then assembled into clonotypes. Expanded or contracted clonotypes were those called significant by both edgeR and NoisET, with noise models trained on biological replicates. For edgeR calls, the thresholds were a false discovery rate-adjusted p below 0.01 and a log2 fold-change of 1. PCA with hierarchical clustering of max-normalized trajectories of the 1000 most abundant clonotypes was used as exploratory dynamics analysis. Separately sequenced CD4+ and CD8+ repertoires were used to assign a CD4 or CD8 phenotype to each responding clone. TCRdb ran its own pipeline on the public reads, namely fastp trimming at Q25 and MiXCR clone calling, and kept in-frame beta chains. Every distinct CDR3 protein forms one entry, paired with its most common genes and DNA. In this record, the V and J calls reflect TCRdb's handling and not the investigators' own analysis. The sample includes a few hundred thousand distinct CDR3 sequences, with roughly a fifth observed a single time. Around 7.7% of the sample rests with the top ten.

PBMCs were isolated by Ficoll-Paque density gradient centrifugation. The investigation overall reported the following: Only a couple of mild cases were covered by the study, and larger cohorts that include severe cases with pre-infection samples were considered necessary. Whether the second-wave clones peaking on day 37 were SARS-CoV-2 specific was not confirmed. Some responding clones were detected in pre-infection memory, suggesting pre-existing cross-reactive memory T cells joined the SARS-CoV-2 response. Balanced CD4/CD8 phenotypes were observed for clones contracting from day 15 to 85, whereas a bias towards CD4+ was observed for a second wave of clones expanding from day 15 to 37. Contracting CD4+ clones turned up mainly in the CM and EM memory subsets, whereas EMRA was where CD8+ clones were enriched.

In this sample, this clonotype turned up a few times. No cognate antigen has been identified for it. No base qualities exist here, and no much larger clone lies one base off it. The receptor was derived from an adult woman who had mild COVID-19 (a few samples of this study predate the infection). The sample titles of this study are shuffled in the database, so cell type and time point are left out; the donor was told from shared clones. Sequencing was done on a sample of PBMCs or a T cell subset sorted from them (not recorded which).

CDR3 region: CASSLDSRGNQPQHF. The DNA is as follows: TGTGCCAGCAGTTTAGACAGCCGGGGCAATCAGCCCCAGCATTTT. The chain employs TRBV28 and TRBJ1-5; TRBD1 is a possible D gene, resting on 5 matching bases. The CDR3 measures 15 amino acids from cysteine to phenylalanine. Only the CDR3 DNA stays, 45 bases, in frame from base 1. The CDR1 and CDR2 encoded by the germline V gene are MDHEN and SYDVKM. V is cut by 2 bases and J by 2 bases, and the space between the germline ends is 10 bases.